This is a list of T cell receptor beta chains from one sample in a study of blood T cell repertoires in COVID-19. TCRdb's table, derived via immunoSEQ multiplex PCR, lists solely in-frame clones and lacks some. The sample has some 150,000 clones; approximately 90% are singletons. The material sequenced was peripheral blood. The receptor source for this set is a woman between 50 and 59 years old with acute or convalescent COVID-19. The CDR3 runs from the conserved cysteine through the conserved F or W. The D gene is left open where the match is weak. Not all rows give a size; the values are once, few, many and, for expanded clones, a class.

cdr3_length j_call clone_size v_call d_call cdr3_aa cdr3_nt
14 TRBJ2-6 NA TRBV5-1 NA CASSLEQGANVLTF TGCGCCAGCAGCTTGGAACAGGGGGCCAACGTCCTGACTTTC
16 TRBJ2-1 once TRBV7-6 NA CASSLGSVVASSEQFF TGTGCCAGCAGCTTAGGATCTGTCGTAGCATCGTCTGAGCAGTTCTTC
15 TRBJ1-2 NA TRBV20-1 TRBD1 CSASSYGQGNYGYTF TGCAGTGCTAGTTCTTACGGACAGGGGAACTATGGCTACACCTTC
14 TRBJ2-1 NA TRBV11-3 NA CASSTDTLNNEQFF TGTGCCAGCAGCACAGATACGTTGAACAATGAGCAGTTCTTC
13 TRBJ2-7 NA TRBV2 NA CASSASQGREQYF TGTGCCAGCAGTGCGAGTCAGGGGCGCGAGCAGTACTTC
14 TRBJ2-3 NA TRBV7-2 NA CASQFGALTDTQYF TGTGCCAGCCAGTTCGGAGCGTTGACAGATACGCAGTATTTT
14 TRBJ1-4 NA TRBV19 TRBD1 CASSDRGYNEKLFF TGTGCCAGTAGTGACAGGGGATATAATGAAAAACTGTTTTTT
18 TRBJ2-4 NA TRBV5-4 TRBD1 CASSSGQTAGVAKNIQYF TGTGCCAGCAGCTCGGGACAGACCGCTGGTGTAGCCAAAAACATTCAGTACTTC
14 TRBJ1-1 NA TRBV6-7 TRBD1 CASNKTGDNTEAFF TGTGCCAGCAACAAGACAGGGGATAACACTGAAGCTTTCTTT
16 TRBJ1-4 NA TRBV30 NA CAWSFLSGHLNEKLFF TGTGCCTGGAGTTTTCTATCGGGACACCTTAATGAAAAACTGTTTTTT
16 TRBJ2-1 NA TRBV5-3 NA CARSLVMRSATNEQFF TGTGCCAGAAGCTTGGTGATGAGGTCAGCTACCAATGAGCAGTTCTTC
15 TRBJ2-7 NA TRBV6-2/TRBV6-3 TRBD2 CASSQPSGSSYEQYF TGTGCCAGCAGTCAGCCTAGCGGGAGCTCCTACGAGCAGTACTTC
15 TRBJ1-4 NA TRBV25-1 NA CASSDRTAYPEKLFF TGTGCCAGCAGTGACCGGACAGCATACCCTGAAAAACTGTTTTTT
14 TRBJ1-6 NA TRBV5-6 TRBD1 CASSSGQGNSPLHF TGTGCCAGCAGCTCCGGACAGGGAAATTCACCCCTCCACTTT
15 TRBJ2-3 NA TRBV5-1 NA CASSLFYQSTDTQYF TGCGCCAGCAGCTTGTTTTACCAGAGCACAGATACGCAGTATTTT
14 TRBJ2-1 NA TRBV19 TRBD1 CASTDRGVFNEQFF TGTGCCAGTACCGACAGGGGTGTTTTCAATGAGCAGTTCTTC
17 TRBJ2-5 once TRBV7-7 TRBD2 CASSFSPGLAVQETQYF TGTGCCAGCAGCTTTTCACCGGGACTAGCGGTCCAAGAGACCCAGTACTTC
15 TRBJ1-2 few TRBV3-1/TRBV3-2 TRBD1 CASSQDYGTGGGYTF TGTGCCAGCAGCCAAGATTACGGGACAGGTGGCGGCTACACCTTC
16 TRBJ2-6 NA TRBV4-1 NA CASSQGRLSGANVLTF TGCGCCAGCAGCCAAGGCAGGCTCTCTGGGGCCAACGTCCTGACTTTC
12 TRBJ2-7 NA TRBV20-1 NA CSASSRDYEQYF TGCAGTGCTAGTAGCAGGGACTACGAGCAGTACTTC
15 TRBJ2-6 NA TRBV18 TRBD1 CASSPGTDGANVLTF TGTGCCAGCTCACCAGGGACAGACGGGGCCAACGTCCTGACTTTC
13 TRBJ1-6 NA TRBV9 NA CASSALQGSPLHF TGTGCCAGCAGCGCTCTACAGGGATCACCCCTCCACTTT
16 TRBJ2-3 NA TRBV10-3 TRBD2 CAISATSVLSTDTQYF TGTGCCATCAGCGCGACTAGCGTACTAAGCACAGATACGCAGTATTTT
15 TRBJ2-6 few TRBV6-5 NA CASRSDSSGANVLTF TGTGCCAGCAGGTCCGACAGCTCTGGGGCCAACGTCCTGACTTTC
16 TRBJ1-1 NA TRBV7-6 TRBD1 CASSLDVGTGETEAFF TGTGCCAGCAGCTTAGATGTTGGGACAGGGGAGACTGAAGCTTTCTTT
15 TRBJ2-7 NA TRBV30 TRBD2 CAWSAGLAGGHEQYF TGTGCCTGGAGTGCGGGACTAGCGGGGGGACACGAGCAGTACTTC
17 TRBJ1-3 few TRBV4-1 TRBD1 CASSHSGTGHSGNTIYF TGCGCCAGCAGCCACTCCGGGACAGGGCACTCTGGAAACACCATATATTTT
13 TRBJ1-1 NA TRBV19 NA CASSIRDDTEAFF TGTGCCAGTAGTATCCGGGATGACACTGAAGCTTTCTTT
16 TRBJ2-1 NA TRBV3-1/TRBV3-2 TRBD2 CASSRSLAGGTSEQFF TGTGCCAGCAGCCGGTCCCTAGCGGGAGGGACTAGTGAGCAGTTCTTC
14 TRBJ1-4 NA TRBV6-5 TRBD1 CASSWTGPNEKLFF TGTGCCAGCAGTTGGACAGGACCAAATGAAAAACTGTTTTTT
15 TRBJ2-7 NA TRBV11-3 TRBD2 CASSLGGTSGDEQYF TGTGCCAGCAGCTTAGGGGGGACTAGCGGCGACGAGCAGTACTTC
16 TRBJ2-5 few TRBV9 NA CASSVTGGDIGETQYF TGTGCCAGCAGCGTAACTGGCGGGGATATCGGAGAGACCCAGTACTTC
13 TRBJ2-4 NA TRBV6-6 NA CASSYSNSGLQYF TGTGCCAGCAGTTACTCGAATTCGGGTCTTCAGTACTTC
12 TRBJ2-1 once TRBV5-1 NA CASSFQGNEQFF TGCGCCAGCAGCTTCCAGGGGAATGAGCAGTTCTTC
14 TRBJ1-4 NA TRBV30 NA CAWSATGSDEKLFF TGTGCCTGGAGTGCCACAGGTTCGGATGAAAAACTGTTTTTT
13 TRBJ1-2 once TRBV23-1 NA CASSPDRTYGYTF TGCGCCAGCAGTCCCGACAGGACCTACGGCTACACCTTC
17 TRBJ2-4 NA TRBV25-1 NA CASSPLGRDLAKNIQYF TGTGCCAGCAGCCCTTTGGGCAGGGACTTAGCCAAAAACATTCAGTACTTC
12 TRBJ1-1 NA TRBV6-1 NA CASSEWPSEAFF TGTGCCAGCAGTGAGTGGCCCTCTGAAGCTTTCTTT
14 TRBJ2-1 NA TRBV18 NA CASSIGGLTYEQFF TGTGCCAGCTCAATCGGGGGTTTAACGTATGAGCAGTTCTTC
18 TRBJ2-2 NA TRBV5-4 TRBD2 CASSWPGLAGGSAGELFF TGTGCCAGCAGCTGGCCGGGACTAGCGGGGGGGTCGGCCGGGGAGCTGTTTTTT
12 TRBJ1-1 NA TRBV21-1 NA CASSPRRGASFF TGTGCCAGCAGCCCCCGCAGGGGAGCATCTTTCTTT
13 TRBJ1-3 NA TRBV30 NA CAWSAAGGNTIYF TGTGCCTGGAGTGCAGCAGGGGGAAACACCATATATTTT
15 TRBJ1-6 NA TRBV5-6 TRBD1 CASSLSTGQGLPLHF TGTGCCAGCAGCCTTTCGACAGGGCAGGGGCTTCCCCTCCACTTT
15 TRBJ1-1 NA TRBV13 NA CASSSRRRGASEAFF TGTGCCAGCAGCTCCCGTCGTCGGGGGGCGTCCGAAGCTTTCTTT
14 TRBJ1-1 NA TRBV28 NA CASSFRPRAVEAFF TGTGCCAGCAGTTTCCGTCCGAGGGCGGTTGAAGCTTTCTTT
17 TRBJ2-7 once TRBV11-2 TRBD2 CASSTGLAGGWSYEQYF TGTGCCAGCAGCACCGGACTAGCGGGGGGCTGGTCCTACGAGCAGTACTTC
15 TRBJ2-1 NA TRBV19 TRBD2 CASSISGRSHNEQFF TGTGCCAGTAGTATTAGCGGGAGGAGCCACAATGAGCAGTTCTTC
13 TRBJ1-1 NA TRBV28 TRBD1 CAWLRSGGTEAFF TGTGCCTGGCTTCGTTCAGGGGGCACTGAAGCTTTCTTT